This TCR beta chain came from a study of beta chain features in type 1 diabetes. Expressed TCRB transcripts got sequenced, as all isolated RNA was reverse transcribed. Clones were sequenced by immunoSEQ multiplex PCR, and TCRdb holds only the in-frame ones, with some missing. The sample has roughly 240,000 clones, roughly 70% seen once. V was shortened by 5 bases and J by 9 bases, with 16 bases between the two germline ends. This CDR3 is built from 13 residues. Germline CDR1 reads SGHVS; CDR2 reads FQNEAQ. The sequencing input was naive CD4+ T cells from blood. The chain joins TRBV7-8 to TRBJ2-5; a possible D gene is TRBD1 (6 bases). The source of this sequence is a man aged 25-45 years in good health. This CDR3 is CASSVGQPGAQYF. The CDR3 bases are TGTGCCAGCAGCGTAGGACAGCCCGGGGCCCAGTACTTC.